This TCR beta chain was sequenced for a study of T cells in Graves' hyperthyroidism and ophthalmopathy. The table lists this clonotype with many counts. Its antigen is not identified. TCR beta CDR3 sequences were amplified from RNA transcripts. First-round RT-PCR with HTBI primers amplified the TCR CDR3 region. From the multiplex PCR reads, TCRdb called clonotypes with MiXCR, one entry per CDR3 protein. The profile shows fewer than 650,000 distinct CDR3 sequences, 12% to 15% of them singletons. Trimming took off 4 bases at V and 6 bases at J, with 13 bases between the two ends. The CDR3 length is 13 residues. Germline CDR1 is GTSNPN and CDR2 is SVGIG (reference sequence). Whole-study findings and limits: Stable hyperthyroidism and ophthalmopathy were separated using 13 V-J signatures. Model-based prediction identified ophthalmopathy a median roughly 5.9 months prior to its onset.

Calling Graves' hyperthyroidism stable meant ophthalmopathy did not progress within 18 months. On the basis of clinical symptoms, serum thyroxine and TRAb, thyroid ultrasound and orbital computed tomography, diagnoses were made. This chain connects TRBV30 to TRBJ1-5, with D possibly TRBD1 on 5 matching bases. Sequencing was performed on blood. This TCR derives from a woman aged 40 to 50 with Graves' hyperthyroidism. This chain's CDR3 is CAWTPTGGQPQHF. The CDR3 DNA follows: TGTGCCTGGACCCCAACGGGGGGTCAGCCCCAGCATTTT.